This is a list of T cell receptor beta chains from one sample in a study of blood T cell repertoires in COVID-19. Sequencing used immunoSEQ multiplex PCR; TCRdb keeps in-frame clones, though not all of them. The repertoire includes around 190,000 clones, more than 65% of them detected once, and less than 15% sits in the top ten. Sequenced: peripheral blood. Receptor source: a human donor in a cohort sampled during active COVID-19. CDR3s include the opening cysteine and the closing phenylalanine or tryptophan. A D gene is named only where the DNA matches it firmly. Clone size is shown for a subset of rows, as once, few, many or a class of expanded clone.

v_call	d_call	j_call	clone_size	cdr3_aa
TRBV5-5	TRBD2	TRBJ2-1	-	CASSLGGTSAHRGNEQFF
TRBV5-1	-	TRBJ2-3	-	CASSLASGPTGDTQYF
TRBV7-2	TRBD1	TRBJ2-2	-	CASSGDRGLFGELFF
TRBV5-1	TRBD1	TRBJ2-5	-	CASSFGQGARRETQYF
TRBV6-4	-	TRBJ2-7	-	CASSDVMPGVTYEQYF
TRBV19	-	TRBJ1-5	few	CASRRDRDSNQPQHF
TRBV6-5	TRBD1	TRBJ2-6	-	CASGQVSGANVLTF
TRBV7-9	-	TRBJ2-5	-	CASSFGQARETQYF
TRBV7-8	-	TRBJ2-7	-	CASSRDTHRDKYF
TRBV9	-	TRBJ2-2	-	CASNPTGRDTGELFF
TRBV29-1	TRBD1	TRBJ2-7	once	CSVGRDSTYEQYF
TRBV10-3	TRBD2	TRBJ2-1	-	CAISAFKGGLAGGDNEQFF
TRBV19	-	TRBJ1-5	-	CASSTRDSSRQPQHF
TRBV27	-	TRBJ2-1	-	CASSPQLYNEQFF
TRBV24-1	TRBD1	TRBJ2-7	-	CATSDSGGYEQYF
TRBV21-1	-	TRBJ1-2	-	CASSLQIGQGNNYGYTF
TRBV5-1	-	TRBJ2-2	-	CASSLSGVTGELFF
TRBV10-3	-	TRBJ2-7	-	CAISDGAGGTYEQYF
TRBV7-9	TRBD1	TRBJ1-1	-	CASSFPQWDSPVGPEAFF
TRBV7-6	-	TRBJ2-7	-	CASSPEQGDYEQYF
TRBV28	TRBD2	TRBJ2-7	-	CASSPAGLLAGDYEQYF
TRBV6-5	-	TRBJ1-1	few	CASKNRDTEAFF
TRBV27	-	TRBJ2-7	-	CASSLLRDGKSYEQYF
TRBV4-2	-	TRBJ1-3	-	CASSQLDSGNTIYF
TRBV20-1	-	TRBJ1-5	-	CSASSGVNWNQPQHF
TRBV27	TRBD2	TRBJ2-1	-	CATKLLGVAGHNEQFF
TRBV6-5	TRBD1	TRBJ2-2	-	CASTPRTGGTGELFF
TRBV27	TRBD1	TRBJ1-6	-	CASSHDRGGYSPLHF
TRBV4-2	-	TRBJ2-2	-	CASSQERGGIGPGELFF
TRBV27	TRBD1	TRBJ2-3	-	CASSPRQGPRDTQYF
TRBV3-1/TRBV3-2	TRBD1	TRBJ1-2	-	CAREKQGARPSNYGYTF
TRBV30	TRBD2	TRBJ2-1	-	CACIRGLAGVTNEQFF
TRBV7-9	TRBD2	TRBJ2-7	-	CASSLVTSGRAYEQYF
TRBV28	TRBD1	TRBJ1-1	-	CASSAPGTGFNTEAFF
TRBV25-1	-	TRBJ2-6	-	CASSAGGANVLTF
TRBV4-1	TRBD1	TRBJ1-4	once	CASSQRTGGDEKLFF
TRBV4-1	-	TRBJ1-1	-	CASSQVLVAAIEAFF
TRBV4-1	-	TRBJ2-7	-	CASSQERDKSYEQYF
TRBV5-1	-	TRBJ2-5	-	CASSLDVGAPQETQYF
TRBV3-1/TRBV3-2	TRBD1	TRBJ2-7	-	CASSQDRGQAEQYF
TRBV19	-	TRBJ1-3	-	CASSMRQGNTIYF
TRBV5-1	TRBD2	TRBJ2-5	once	CASSFSGRGAEETQYF
TRBV6-5	TRBD1	TRBJ2-7	few	CASRRTTGGPYEQYF
TRBV18	TRBD1	TRBJ2-3	-	CASSPRTGGDRADTQYF
TRBV5-1	-	TRBJ1-4	-	CASSSRGATNEKLFF
TRBV15	-	TRBJ2-6	-	CATSLGAASGANVLTF
TRBV5-6	TRBD1	TRBJ2-3	-	CASSLSGQGRTDTQYF
TRBV6-5	-	TRBJ2-7	-	CASSYSGHEQYF
TRBV3-1/TRBV3-2	-	TRBJ1-2	few	CASSLNPNLGLARGYTF
TRBV24-1	TRBD2	TRBJ2-1	-	CATSDVTSGRNEQFF
TRBV2	TRBD2	TRBJ2-7	-	CASSGKTSGMYYEQYF
TRBV28	-	TRBJ2-5	-	CASSLLDRQETQYF
TRBV5-1	-	TRBJ2-3	-	CASSLVTGDTQYF
TRBV2	-	TRBJ2-7	-	CASSNSNSYEQYF